Described below is a single T cell receptor (beta chain) sequence and its context. The sample originates from a study of cytomegalovirus exposure and HLA in healthy donors. Germline V gene sequence: CDR1 MNHNY, CDR2 SVGAGI (reference sequence). Trimming cost V 2 bases and J 1 base, with 13 bases left between them. The CDR3 runs to 16 residues. Both 60 Vbeta primers and 13 Jbeta primers went into the PCR. TCRdb's table, derived via immunoSEQ multiplex PCR, lists solely in-frame clones and lacks some. The data show 70,000 to 100,000 clones, with approximately 80% seen just once and around 2% held by the top ten.

The clonotype originates from a man in his late teens or twenties in good health and CMV-seronegative. The sequenced material came from PBMCs. The genes are TRBV6-6 and TRBJ2-3; D ambiguous. DNA for the CDR3: TGTGCCAGCAGTTACAGACCACTAAAGGGCACAGATACGCAGTATTTT. Its translation: CASSYRPLKGTDTQYF.